This T cell receptor (beta chain) was sequenced during a study of OX40 agonist ivuxolimab in advanced cancers. Between the trimmed V and J ends, which lost 3 bases and 10 bases, there was a span of 15 bases. This CDR3 region has 14 residues. The germline CDR1 and CDR2 sequences are MDHEN and SYDVKM. Generated by immunoSEQ multiplex PCR, the TCRdb table keeps only in-frame clones and is missing some. The data hold 90,000 to 120,000 clones, with 85% to 95% observed a single time. The sample here was CD4+ or CD8+ T cells sorted from blood, taken in a trial of the OX40 agonist ivuxolimab. The chain uses TRBV28 and TRBJ1-4; weak D call: TRBD1 (5 bases). The TCR sequence derives from an adult with an advanced solid tumor such as melanoma, head and neck, liver or kidney cancer. The CDR3 protein is CASSLYYGDVKLFF. The CDR3 DNA reads TGTGCCAGCAGTTTGTATTATGGGGACGTAAAACTGTTTTTT.